This note documents a single TCR beta chain sequence. Its antigen is still unknown. Per germline, CDR1 MNHNY and CDR2 SVGAGI (reference sequence). The CDR3 covers 13 residues. Alongside a J-beta primer mix, a sample-barcoded 5' primer served in a second PCR lasting about 7 to 11 cycles. Any given sample supplied a minimum of 2.5 million CDR3-containing paired-end reads. TCRdb itself ran the 5' RACE reads through MiXCR, one entry per CDR3 protein. The sample has about 780,000 distinct CDR3 sequences, around 45% seen once. The data derive from a study of blood T cells in healthy people across ages. Per-sample yields of isolated PBMCs were at least 6.5 million. Study outcomes and limitations: Changes in expanded clonotypes were possibly confounded, as the CMV status of donors was unknown. Age brought a roughly linear fall in TCR beta diversity measured per million T cells.

Sequencing was carried out using blood. This clonotype originated in a man older than 75 in good health. This chain joins TRBV6-6 and TRBJ2-5; 9 bases align to TRBD1. The end of the DNA aligns better with TRBJ2-7, so the J call may be wrong. CDR3 in DNA: TGTGCCAGCAGTTACCTGACAGGGGGCGAGCAGTACTTC. This sequence encodes CASSYLTGGEQYF.